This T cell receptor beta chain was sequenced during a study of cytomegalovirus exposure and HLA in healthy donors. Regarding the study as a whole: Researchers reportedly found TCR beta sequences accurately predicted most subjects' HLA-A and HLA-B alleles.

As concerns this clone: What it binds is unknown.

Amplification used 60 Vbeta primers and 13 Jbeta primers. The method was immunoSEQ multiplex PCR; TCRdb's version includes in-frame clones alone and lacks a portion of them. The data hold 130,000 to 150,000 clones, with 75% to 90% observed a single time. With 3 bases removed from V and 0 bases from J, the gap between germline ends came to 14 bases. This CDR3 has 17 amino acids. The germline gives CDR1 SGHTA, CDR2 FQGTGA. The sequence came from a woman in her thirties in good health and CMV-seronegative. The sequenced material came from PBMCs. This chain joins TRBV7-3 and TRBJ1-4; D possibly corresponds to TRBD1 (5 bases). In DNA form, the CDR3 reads TGTGCCAGCAGCTTCCGTAGAACAGGAACAACTAATGAAAAACTGTTTTTT. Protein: CASSFRRTGTTNEKLFF.